What follows are 5 T cell receptor beta chains derived from one specimen sequenced in a study of CD8 T cells in Susac syndrome. With random hexamers, reverse transcription was performed on about 0.5 to 1 ug of RNA. TCRdb called the immunoSEQ multiplex PCR reads again in MiXCR, with one record for every CDR3 protein. Here the sample spans 200,000 or so distinct CDR3 sequences, 90% to 97% being singletons. The sample comprised CD4+ T cells from PBMCs. These receptors came from a human donor with Susac syndrome.

The chain carries TRBV7-2 and TRBJ2-2; D not resolved. CDR1 and CDR2 from the germline V gene are SGHTA and FQGNSA. CDR3 length: 12 amino acids. Trimming shortened V by 0 bases and J by 7 bases, and 3 bases separated the two germline ends. The CDR3 nucleotides are TGTGCCAGCAGCTTAGCCGGCGGGGAGCTGTTTTTT. As protein: CASSLAGGELFF.

This chain connects TRBV6-2 or TRBV6-3 to TRBJ2-3; no definite D call. Germline V gives CDR1 MNHEY, CDR2 SVGEGT. V was shortened by 10 bases and J by 4 bases, with 15 bases between the two germline ends. The CDR3 extends over 13 amino acids. The CDR3 loop is CATLSLYPDTQYF. DNA of the CDR3: TGTGCCACCCTGTCCTTGTACCCAGATACGCAGTATTTT.

CDR3 DNA: TGCAGCGTTGGGACAAACCCTAATGAAAAACTGTTTTTT. Amino acids: CSVGTNPNEKLFF. This chain uses TRBV29-1 with TRBJ1-4, with a tentative D call TRBD1 (5 bases). Per germline, CDR1 SQVTM and CDR2 ANQGSEA. CDR3 length equals 13 residues. Between the trimmed V and J ends, which lost 4 bases and 3 bases, there was a span of 9 bases.

In its sample, this clonotype was seen a few times. This chain joins TRBV6-1 and TRBJ2-7; D might be TRBD1 (6 bases). V was trimmed by 9 bases and J by 3 bases, leaving 15 bases between them. The CDR3 covers 13 residues. Per germline, CDR1 MNHNS and CDR2 SASEGT. The CDR3 region is CASSAEGGYEQYF. The CDR3, as DNA: TGTGCCAGTTCAGCAGAAGGGGGCTACGAGCAGTACTTC.

CDR3 nucleotide sequence: TGCAGCGCTAGCCCTGGGGGAGCCTACGAGCAGTACTTC. Translated: CSASPGGAYEQYF. J is TRBJ2-7 and V is TRBV29-1; D may correspond to TRBD1 or TRBD2 (5 bases each). Germline lookup yields CDR1 SQVTM and CDR2 ANQGSEA. V lost 7 bases and J 2 bases, leaving 15 bases between the germline ends. The length of the CDR3 is 13 residues.